Shown below are 4 T cell receptor beta chains from a single sample sequenced in a study of regulatory T cells in long-lasting Graves disease. Time point described: newly diagnosed GD, antithyroid drugs for less than 3 months. PBMC-derived RNA was used for the TCR library. Libraries of TCR beta came from iRepertoire HTBI primers plus Arm-PCR of CDR3 regions. TCRdb reprocessed the multiplex PCR reads via MiXCR and lists one record per CDR3 protein. Of 400,000 to 500,000 distinct CDR3 sequences in the sample, 14% were seen once. This sample was shared with a second study, whose subject was T cells in Graves' hyperthyroidism and ophthalmopathy.

The sequencing used peripheral blood mononuclear cells (PBMCs), collected at new diagnosis, from a patient treated with antithyroid drugs. These receptor sequences come from a woman aged 45-65 years with Graves disease.

This clonotype has more than one count but fewer than ten. The genes are TRBV3-1 and TRBJ1-4; D is ambiguous. The CDR3 spans 14 residues. The V gene lost 2 bases and the J gene lost 3 bases, with 7 bases spanning the gap. Germline values: CDR1 LGHDT, CDR2 YNNKEL (reference sequence). CDR3 amino acids: CASSQQASNEKLFF. The CDR3 nucleotides are TGTGCCAGCAGCCAACAGGCCTCTAATGAAAAACTGTTTTTT.

This chain connects TRBV20-1 to TRBJ2-2; 15 bases align to TRBD2. In germline, CDR1 is DFQATT, CDR2 SNEGSKA (reference sequence). This CDR3 is built from 19 residues. The V and J ends lost 0 bases and 0 bases, in that order; junction bases with no gene match: 5. The CDR3 sequence: CSARDPGLAGGSNTGELFF. As DNA, the CDR3 is TGCAGTGCTAGAGACCCGGGACTAGCGGGAGGCTCGAACACCGGGGAGCTGTTTTTT.

This clonotype was detected only a few times. This rearrangement joins TRBV19 to TRBJ2-7, with 8 nucleotides matching TRBD1. V trimming: 7 bases; J trimming: 1 base; junction bases outside the gene matches: 9. Germline V gene lookup returns CDR1 LNHDA and CDR2 SQIVND (reference sequence). The CDR3 has 15 residues. CDR3 amino acids: CASTTGTGMSYEQYF. The CDR3, as DNA: TGTGCCAGTACTACCGGGACAGGTATGTCCTACGAGCAGTACTTC.

This clonotype was counted at least ten times. The rearrangement links TRBV2 to TRBJ2-7, with D possibly being TRBD2 (5 bases). Looked up from germline, CDR1 is SNHLY and CDR2 is FYNNEI. The V and J ends lost 5 bases and 3 bases respectively, with 14 bases between them. The CDR3 runs 14 residues. The CDR3 here is CASSSLVRDYEQYF. The DNA of the CDR3 is TGTGCCAGCAGTTCACTAGTCCGGGACTACGAGCAGTACTTC.